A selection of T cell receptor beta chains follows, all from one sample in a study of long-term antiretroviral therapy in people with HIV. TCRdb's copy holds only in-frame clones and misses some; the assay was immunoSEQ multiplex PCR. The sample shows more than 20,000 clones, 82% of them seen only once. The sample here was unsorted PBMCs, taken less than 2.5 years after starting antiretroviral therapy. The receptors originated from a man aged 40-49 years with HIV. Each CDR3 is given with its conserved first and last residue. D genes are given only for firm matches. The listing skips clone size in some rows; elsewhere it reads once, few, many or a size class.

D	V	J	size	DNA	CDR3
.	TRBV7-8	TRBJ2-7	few	TGTGCCAGCAGCTTAGTAAACTCATACTACGAGCAGTACTTC	CASSLVNSYYEQYF
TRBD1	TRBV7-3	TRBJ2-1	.	TGTGCCAGCTCTATTGCAGGGGGAAATGAGCAGTTCTTC	CASSIAGGNEQFF
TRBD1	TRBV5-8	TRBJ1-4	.	TGTGCCAGCAGCCCAGGACAGGGGAATAATGAAAAACTGTTTTTT	CASSPGQGNNEKLFF
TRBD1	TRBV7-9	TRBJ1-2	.	TGTGCCAGCAGCCACAGGGACAGAGGGGGCTACACCTTC	CASSHRDRGGYTF
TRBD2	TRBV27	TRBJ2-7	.	TGTGCCAGCAGGCTGACTAGCGGGACCTACGAGCAGTACTTC	CASRLTSGTYEQYF
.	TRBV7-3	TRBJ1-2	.	TGTGCCAGCAGCTTAACGGCCGGGGGCGCGAAAGGCTACACCTTC	CASSLTAGGAKGYTF
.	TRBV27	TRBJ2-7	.	TGTGCCAGCAGTCCCGGACAAAGCTACGAGCAGTACTTC	CASSPGQSYEQYF
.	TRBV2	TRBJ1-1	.	TGTGCCAGCAGTGATCTCAGCGGGGGGACATCGAACACTGAAGCTTTCTTT	CASSDLSGGTSNTEAFF
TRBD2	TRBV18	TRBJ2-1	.	TGTGCCAGCTCAACCGGGACTAGCGGGACTTATGAGCAGTTCTTC	CASSTGTSGTYEQFF
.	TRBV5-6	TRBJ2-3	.	TGTGCCAGCAGCTTGGAGTCTAGCGACCGAACGCAGTATTTT	CASSLESSDRTQYF
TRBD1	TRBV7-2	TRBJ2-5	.	TGTGCCAGCAGCGACTACAGGGGACAGACCCAGTACTTC	CASSDYRGQTQYF
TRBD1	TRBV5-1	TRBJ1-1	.	TGCGCCAGCAGCTATAGTACAGGGGCCCAACCCAACGCTGAAGCTTTCTTT	CASSYSTGAQPNAEAFF
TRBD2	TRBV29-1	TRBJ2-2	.	TGCAGCGTTGAAGATGCGGGGGAACGTCGGGAGCTGTTTTTT	CSVEDAGERRELFF
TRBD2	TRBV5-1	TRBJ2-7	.	TGCGCCAGCAGCTTGGAAGCGGGGGGGCCCTACGAGCAGTACTTC	CASSLEAGGPYEQYF
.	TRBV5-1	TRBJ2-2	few	TGCGCCAGCAGCGCCTCCACCGGGGAGCTGTTTTTT	CASSASTGELFF
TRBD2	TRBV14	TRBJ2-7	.	TGTGCCAGCAGCCTAACTAGCGGAAGCTCCTACGAGCAGTACTTC	CASSLTSGSSYEQYF
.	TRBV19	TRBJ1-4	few	TGTGCCAGTAGTATAGCGGACGGTGAAAAACTGTTTTTT	CASSIADGEKLFF
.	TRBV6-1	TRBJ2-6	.	TGTGCCAGCAGTGATGGAGGGATGTGGGAATCTGGGGCCAACGTCCTGACTTTC	CASSDGGMWESGANVLTF
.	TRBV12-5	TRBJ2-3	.	TGTGCTAGTGGGGACACAGGGACAGATACGCAGTATTTT	CASGDTGTDTQYF
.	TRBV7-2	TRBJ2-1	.	TGTGCCAGCAGCTTAGACAATGAGCAGTTCTTC	CASSLDNEQFF
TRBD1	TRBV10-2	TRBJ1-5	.	TGCGCCAGCAGTGAGTCCGGCAGGGGGTCATATCAGCCCCAGCATTTT	CASSESGRGSYQPQHF
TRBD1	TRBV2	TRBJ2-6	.	TGTGCCAGCAAGACAGGGGAAAGTGGGGCCAACGTCCTGACTTTC	CASKTGESGANVLTF
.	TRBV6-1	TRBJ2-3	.	TGTGCCAGCAGTGAAAGGTTGTATTCCACAGATACGCAGTATTTT	CASSERLYSTDTQYF
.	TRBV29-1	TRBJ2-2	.	TGCAGCGTTGAAGCAGGGGTGGAAAACGGGGAGCTGTTTTTT	CSVEAGVENGELFF
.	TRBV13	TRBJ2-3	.	TGTGCCAGCAGCGGTAAACTAGTAAGGGTCACAGATACGCAGTATTTT	CASSGKLVRVTDTQYF
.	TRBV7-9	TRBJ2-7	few	TGTGCCAGCAGCTTAGTAAGCTCCTACGAGCAGTACTTC	CASSLVSSYEQYF
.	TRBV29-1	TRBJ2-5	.	TGCAGCGTTGAGGGGCAGGGTACGGAGACCCAGTACTTC	CSVEGQGTETQYF
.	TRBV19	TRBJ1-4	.	TGTGCCAGTAGGGCCGCAGGGAGGGCAACTAATGAAAAACTGTTTTTT	CASRAAGRATNEKLFF
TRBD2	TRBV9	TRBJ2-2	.	TGTGCCAGCAGCGTCAAAGCGGGATATACCGGGGAGCTGTTTTTT	CASSVKAGYTGELFF
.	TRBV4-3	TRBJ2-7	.	TGCGCCAGCAGCCAAGGAGAGGGGAGATACGAGCAGTACTTC	CASSQGEGRYEQYF
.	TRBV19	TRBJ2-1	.	TGTGCCAGTACCCTAGGGCCTCATGAGCAGTTCTTC	CASTLGPHEQFF
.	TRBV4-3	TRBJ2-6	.	TGCGCCAGCAGCCAAGAAGGACTCGCTGGGGCCAACGTCCTGACTTTC	CASSQEGLAGANVLTF
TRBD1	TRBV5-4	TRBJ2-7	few	TGTGCCAGCAGCTTGAAGGGACAGATAGCCTACGAGCAGTACTTC	CASSLKGQIAYEQYF
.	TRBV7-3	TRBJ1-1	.	TGTGCCAGCAGCCCTACGGGACTTTCGGAAGCTTTCTTT	CASSPTGLSEAFF
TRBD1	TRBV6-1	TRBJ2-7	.	TGTGCCAGCAAGCCCACGGGACAGCCCTACGAGCAGTACTTC	CASKPTGQPYEQYF
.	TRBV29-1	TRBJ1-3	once	TGCAGCGGGGCAGGGAGTGGAAACACCATATATTTT	CSGAGSGNTIYF
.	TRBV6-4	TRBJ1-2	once	TGTGCCAGCAGTGACTCAGGGAACTATGGCTACACCTTC	CASSDSGNYGYTF
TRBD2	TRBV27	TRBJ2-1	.	TGTGCCAGCAGCCTATCCGGGGGGGTCGGCAATGAGCAGTTCTTC	CASSLSGGVGNEQFF
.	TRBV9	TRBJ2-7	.	TGTGCCAGCAGCGCCGGGGAGTTATCCGAGCAATACTTC	CASSAGELSEQYF
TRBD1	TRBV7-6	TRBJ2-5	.	TGTGCCAGCAGCGGACAGGGGGGTGCGGAGACCCAGTACTTC	CASSGQGGAETQYF
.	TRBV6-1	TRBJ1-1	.	TGTGCCAGCAGCCCTTCCGACGGCTTGAACACTGAAGCTTTCTTT	CASSPSDGLNTEAFF
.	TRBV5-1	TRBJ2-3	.	TGCGCCAGCAGCTTAGGGGATTCCACAGATACGCAGTATTTT	CASSLGDSTDTQYF
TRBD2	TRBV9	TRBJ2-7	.	TGTGCCAGCAGCGCAGAGGGGGGCGGGAGGGCCACCTACGAGCAGTACTTC	CASSAEGGGRATYEQYF
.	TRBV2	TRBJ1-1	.	TGTGCCAGCAGTGAAGTAGATGGAAGAGCTTTCTTT	CASSEVDGRAFF
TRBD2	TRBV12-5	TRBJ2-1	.	TGTGCTAGTGGTTTGGTACTCAGCGGGAGGGCCCATGAGCAGTTCTTC	CASGLVLSGRAHEQFF
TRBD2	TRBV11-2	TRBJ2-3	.	TGTGCCAGCAGCTTATATACTAGCGGGAGCACAGATACGCAGTATTTT	CASSLYTSGSTDTQYF